This TCR beta chain was observed in a study of cytomegalovirus exposure and HLA in healthy donors. These donors counted as nominally healthy when sampled, but unrecorded immune exposures were likely. Overall study results and limits: Rare TCR sequences dominated, though some public TCRs recurred in many donors. Reportedly, diagnosis of cytomegalovirus status by the classifier showed high specificity and sensitivity.

PCR involved 60 Vbeta and 13 Jbeta primers. Assay: immunoSEQ multiplex PCR; the TCRdb copy retains only in-frame clones and omits some. This table lists tens of thousands of clones. Comments on this clone: Its antigen is undetermined.

There are 14 residues in the CDR3. Germline values: CDR1 SGHRS, CDR2 YFSETQ. Trimming took 4 bases from V and 4 from J; bases not matched to a gene: 4. The chain combines TRBV5-1 with TRBJ1-4; 7 nucleotides line up with TRBD1. This receptor was identified in a middle-aged woman in good health and CMV-seropositive. Sample: PBMCs. CDR3 sequence: CASSLRDSNEKLFF. The DNA for the CDR3 is TGCGCCAGCAGCCTCCGGGACAGTAATGAAAAACTGTTTTTT.